A single sample gave rise to the 20 T cell receptor beta chains below, sequenced in a study of blood T cell repertoires in COVID-19. Assay: immunoSEQ multiplex PCR; the TCRdb copy retains only in-frame clones and omits some. The sample yields 100,000 or so clones, around 85% seen once. The material sequenced was peripheral blood. The receptors here all came from a woman in her 70s with active or convalescent COVID-19.

The rearrangement links TRBV28 to TRBJ2-1; weak D call: TRBD2 (5 bases). Trimming removed 5 bases at V and 4 bases at J, with 21 bases between. This CDR3 contains 17 residues. Germline assignment: CDR1 MDHEN and CDR2 SYDVKM. The CDR3 spells CASSPFSGRSLYNEQFF. The CDR3 bases are TGTGCCAGCAGTCCCTTTAGTGGGAGATCCCTTTACAATGAGCAGTTCTTC.

This clone has only a few counts. The chain recombines TRBV19 with TRBJ1-1; 8 nucleotides line up with TRBD1. Unmatched junction bases numbered 8, after V lost 3 bases and J lost 5 bases. This CDR3 is built from 15 residues. The germline CDR1 and CDR2 sequences are LNHDA and SQIVND (reference sequence). The CDR3 loop is CASSMLTGGATEAFF. CDR3 nucleotides: TGTGCCAGTAGTATGCTCACAGGGGGGGCGACTGAAGCTTTCTTT.

This chain uses TRBV2 with TRBJ2-2, with 7 bases aligning to TRBD1. This CDR3 is built from 15 residues. The germline gives CDR1 SNHLY, CDR2 FYNNEI. The ends lost 4 bases at V and 0 bases at J; junction bases unmatched: 2. In DNA form, the CDR3 reads TGTGCCAGCAGTGCCCAGGGGGCGAACACCGGGGAGCTGTTTTTT. As protein: CASSAQGANTGELFF.

The gene calls are TRBV7-6 and TRBJ2-1, with TRBD2 matching 8 bases. This CDR3 spans 16 amino acids. Germline CDR1 SGHVS, CDR2 FNYEAQ. The J segment lost 9 bases and the V segment lost 5 bases, leaving 15 bases of the junction unmatched. CDR3 sequence (DNA): TGTGCCAGCAGCGCCCGCCTCGGCGGGAGGCTTGGTGAGCAGTTCTTC. This gives the protein CASSARLGGRLGEQFF.

The chain is built from TRBV3-1 (or the pseudogene TRBV3-2) and TRBJ1-1; D call uncertain. The V end was cut by 0 bases, the J end by 10 bases, with 9 bases between. Germline V gene data show CDR1 as LGHDT and CDR2 as YNNKEL (reference sequence). There are 12 residues in the CDR3. CDR3: CASSQDMGAAFF. The CDR3 DNA reads TGTGCCAGCAGCCAAGATATGGGAGCAGCTTTCTTT.

The chain joins TRBV15 to TRBJ1-3; no reliable D call. Germline CDR1 is LNHNV and CDR2 is YYDKDF (reference sequence). The CDR3 runs 13 residues. The V end lost 0 bases, the J end lost 3 bases, and 3 bases lay between the germline ends. The CDR3 DNA sequence: TGTGCCACCAGCAGAGACTTTGGAAACACCATATATTTT. This sequence encodes CATSRDFGNTIYF.

The chain links TRBV7-9 to TRBJ1-4, with 7 bases identical to TRBD1. The length of the CDR3 is 13 residues. Germline CDR1 SEHNR, CDR2 FQNEAQ (reference sequence). The V gene end was trimmed by 7 bases and the J gene end by 5 bases; junction bases not matched to a gene: 4. The CDR3 loop reads CASKGAGNEKLFF. CDR3 nucleotide sequence: TGTGCCAGCAAGGGGGCAGGGAATGAAAAACTGTTTTTT.

The rearrangement links TRBV5-1 to TRBJ2-1; D gene uncertain. The ends were cut back, 1 base at V and 7 bases at J, with 6 bases in the middle. The CDR3 spans 12 residues. Germline CDR1 and CDR2: SGHRS and YFSETQ. The CDR3 sequence is CASSLIRNEQFF. The CDR3 DNA is TGCGCCAGCAGCTTGATCCGTAATGAGCAGTTCTTC.

This clone was seen only once. The gene calls are TRBV28 and TRBJ2-7; D is possibly TRBD1 (5 bases). The CDR3 has 14 amino acids. V dropped 8 bases and J dropped 6 bases, with 20 bases sitting between them. CDR1 is MDHEN and CDR2 is SYDVKM in the germline V gene. CDR3 coding DNA: TGTGCCAGCTCCAATCCTATCCGAAGGGGCGAGCAGTACTTC. Residues: CASSNPIRRGEQYF.

The V gene is TRBV6-5, the J gene TRBJ2-2, with 9 bases matching TRBD1. The CDR3 runs 14 residues. The V and J ends lost 6 bases and 7 bases, in that order; junction bases with no gene match: 6. Germline CDR1 reads MNHEY; CDR2 reads SVGAGI. The CDR3 bases are TGTGCCAGCAGACCTGGACAGGGGTTCGGGGAGCTGTTTTTT. Encoded protein: CASRPGQGFGELFF.

The chain links TRBV28 to TRBJ1-2; D is unclear. V was pared by 10 bases and J by 7 bases, with 28 bases between. Germline lookup yields CDR1 MDHEN and CDR2 SYDVKM. This CDR3 spans 16 amino acids. CDR3 nucleotide sequence: TGTGCCACCACCGGGGTTTTTTCGACGTCGGGCGTTGGCTACACCTTC. It is translated as CATTGVFSTSGVGYTF.

The genes are TRBV2 and TRBJ2-1; D remains ambiguous. Germline-derived CDR1 and CDR2 are SNHLY and FYNNEI. The CDR3 spans 14 residues. Trimming pared 6 bases from V and 4 bases from J, leaving 13 bases between. CDR3 DNA: TGTGCCAGCAGCCCCACGGGTACTTACAATGAGCAGTTCTTC. Encoded protein: CASSPTGTYNEQFF.

The rearrangement uses TRBV28 and TRBJ1-4; D is possibly TRBD1 (5 bases). The CDR3 extends over 17 amino acids. Trimming removed 2 bases from V and 3 bases from J, with 16 bases in between. Germline V gene lookup returns CDR1 MDHEN and CDR2 SYDVKM. Written as DNA, the CDR3 is TGTGCCAGCAGTTTAGGCAGGGCTAGAGCCTCTAATGAAAAACTGTTTTTT. Its translation: CASSLGRARASNEKLFF.

The chain employs TRBV6-1 and TRBJ2-3, with 11 nucleotides matching TRBD2. The CDR3 totals 15 residues. The germline CDR1 and CDR2 sequences are MNHNS and SASEGT. With 2 bases clipped from V and 6 bases from J, the junction kept 4 bases outside the gene matches. CDR3 loop: CASSESASGGDTQYF. Here the CDR3 DNA reads TGTGCCAGCAGTGAATCGGCTAGCGGGGGGGATACGCAGTATTTT.

The rearrangement uses TRBV19 and TRBJ2-7, with TRBD1 as a possible D gene (6 bases). The CDR3 totals 14 residues. V lost 2 bases and J lost 6, with 14 bases in between. Germline CDR1 reads LNHDA; CDR2 reads SQIVND (reference sequence). In DNA, the CDR3 is TGTGCCAGTAGTATACGGGACAAGTCGGGCGAGCAGTACTTC. This encodes CASSIRDKSGEQYF.

The CDR3 DNA follows: TGTGCCAGCAGTGAAGCGGAACCCAGGTCTAACTATGGCTACACCTTC. Residues: CASSEAEPRSNYGYTF. The rearrangement uses TRBV2 and TRBJ1-2; D not certain. V lost 0 bases to trimming and J lost 0 bases, with 11 bases between them. CDR3 length equals 16 residues. Germline V gene lookup returns CDR1 SNHLY and CDR2 FYNNEI.

As regards this clone: Other DNA sequences in this specimen translate into the identical CDR3. This chain uses TRBV9 with TRBJ1-5, with 12 bases fitting TRBD1. The trim removed 3 bases at V and 9 bases at J, leaving 7 bases unmatched. Germline V gene data show CDR1 as SGDLS and CDR2 as YYNGEE. CDR3 length: 15 residues. The chain's CDR3 is CASSAGDRGLGPQHF. The CDR3 nucleotides are TGTGCCAGCAGCGCTGGGGACAGGGGGCTTGGGCCCCAGCATTTT.

The V and J genes are TRBV7-2 and TRBJ2-1, with D tentatively TRBD1 (6 bases). CDR1 is SGHTA, CDR2 FQGNSA, per germline. V lost 1 base, J lost 4 bases, and 14 bases lay in between. CDR3 length: 16 amino acids. DNA of the CDR3: TGTGCCAGCAGCTTAGATCGGCAGGGGAGTTACAATGAGCAGTTCTTC. This sequence encodes CASSLDRQGSYNEQFF.

The chain couples TRBV5-1 to TRBJ1-1; D remains unclear. V was clipped by 4 bases and J by 3 bases, with 13 bases between them. The CDR3 runs 14 residues. CDR1 SGHRS and CDR2 YFSETQ come from the germline V gene. In DNA, the CDR3 is TGCGCCAGCAGCCCTCTCGAGGGAGACACTGAAGCTTTCTTT. Its translation: CASSPLEGDTEAFF.

The chain links TRBV7-2 to TRBJ2-1; 8 nucleotides match TRBD1. In germline, CDR1 is SGHTA, CDR2 FQGNSA. This CDR3 contains 18 residues. V lost 5 bases to trimming and J lost 3 bases; unmatched junction nucleotides: 15. CDR3 bases: TGTGCCAGCAGCACACGTCACCTGACAGGGGCCCTCTACAATGAGCAGTTCTTC. Encoded protein: CASSTRHLTGALYNEQFF. The complete variable domain, with remaining parts taken from reference TRBV7-2 and TRBJ2-1, reads GAGVSQSPSNKVTEKGKDVELRCDPISGHTALYWYRQSLGQGLEFLIYFQGNSAPDKSGLPSDRFSAERTGGSVSTLTIQRTQQEDSAVYLCASSTRHLTGALYNEQFFGPGTRLTVL.